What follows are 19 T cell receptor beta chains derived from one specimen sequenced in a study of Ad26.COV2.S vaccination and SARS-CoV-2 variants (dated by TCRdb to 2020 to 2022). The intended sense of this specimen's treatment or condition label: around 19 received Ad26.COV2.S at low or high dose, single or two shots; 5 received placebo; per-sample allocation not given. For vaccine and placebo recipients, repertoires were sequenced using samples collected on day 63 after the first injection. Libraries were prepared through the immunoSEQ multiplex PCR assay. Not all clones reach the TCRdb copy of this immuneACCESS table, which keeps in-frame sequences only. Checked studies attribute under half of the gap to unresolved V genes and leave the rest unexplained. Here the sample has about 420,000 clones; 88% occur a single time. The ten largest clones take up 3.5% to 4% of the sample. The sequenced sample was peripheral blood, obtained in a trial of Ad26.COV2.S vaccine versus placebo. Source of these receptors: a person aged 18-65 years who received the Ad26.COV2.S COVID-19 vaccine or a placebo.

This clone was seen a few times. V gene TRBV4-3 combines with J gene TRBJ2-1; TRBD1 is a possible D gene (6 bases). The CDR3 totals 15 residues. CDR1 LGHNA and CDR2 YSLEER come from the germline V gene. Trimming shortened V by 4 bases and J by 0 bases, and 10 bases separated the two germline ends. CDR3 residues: CASSRDTDSYNEQFF. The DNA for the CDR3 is TGCGCCAGCAGCCGGGACACTGACTCCTACAATGAGCAGTTCTTC.

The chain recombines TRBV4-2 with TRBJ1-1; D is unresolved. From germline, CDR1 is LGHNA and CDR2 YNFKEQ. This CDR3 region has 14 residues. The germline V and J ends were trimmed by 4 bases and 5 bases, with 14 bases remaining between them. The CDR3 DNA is TGTGCCAGCAGCCCCAGCAGCGCCCGGACTGAAGCTTTCTTT. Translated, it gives CASSPSSARTEAFF.

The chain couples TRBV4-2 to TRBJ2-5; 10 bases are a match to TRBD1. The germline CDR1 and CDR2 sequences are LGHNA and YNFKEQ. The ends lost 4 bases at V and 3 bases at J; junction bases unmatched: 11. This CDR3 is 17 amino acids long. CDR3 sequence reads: CASSPGPAGTGEETQYF. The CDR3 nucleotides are TGTGCCAGCAGCCCCGGACCAGCTGGGACAGGGGAAGAGACCCAGTACTTC.

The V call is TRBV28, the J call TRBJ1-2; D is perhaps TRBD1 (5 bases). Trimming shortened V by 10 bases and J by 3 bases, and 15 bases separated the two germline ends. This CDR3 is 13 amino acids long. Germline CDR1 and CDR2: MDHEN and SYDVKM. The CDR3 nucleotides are TGTGCCACCGCCTGGGGGTCTTACTATGGCTACACCTTC. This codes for CATAWGSYYGYTF.

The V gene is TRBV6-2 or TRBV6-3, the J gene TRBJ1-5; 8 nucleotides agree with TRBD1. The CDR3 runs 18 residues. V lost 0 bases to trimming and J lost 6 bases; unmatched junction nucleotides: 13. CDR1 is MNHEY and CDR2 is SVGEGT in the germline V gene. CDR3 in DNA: TGTGCCAGCAGTTACTCTTGGGCGGGCAGGGGGCATGCTCAGCCCCAGCATTTT. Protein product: CASSYSWAGRGHAQPQHF.

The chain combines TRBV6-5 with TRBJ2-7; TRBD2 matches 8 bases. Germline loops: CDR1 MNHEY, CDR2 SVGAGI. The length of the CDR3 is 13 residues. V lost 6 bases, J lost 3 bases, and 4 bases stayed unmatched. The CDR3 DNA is TGTGCCAGCAGCCGGGAGGGAGTCTACGAGCAGTACTTC. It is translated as CASSREGVYEQYF.

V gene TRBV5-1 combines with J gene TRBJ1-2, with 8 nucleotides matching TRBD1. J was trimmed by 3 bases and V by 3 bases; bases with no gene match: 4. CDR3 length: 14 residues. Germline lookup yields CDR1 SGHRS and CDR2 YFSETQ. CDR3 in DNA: TGCGCCAGCAGCTCGATGACAGGGGACTATGGCTACACCTTC. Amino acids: CASSSMTGDYGYTF.

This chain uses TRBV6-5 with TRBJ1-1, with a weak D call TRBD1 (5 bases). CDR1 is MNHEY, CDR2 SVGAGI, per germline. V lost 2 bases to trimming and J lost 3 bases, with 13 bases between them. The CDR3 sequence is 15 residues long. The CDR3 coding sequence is TGTGCCAGCAGTTACGTTGGGGGTGATTACACTGAAGCTTTCTTT. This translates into CASSYVGGDYTEAFF.

As DNA, the CDR3 is TGTGCCAGCAGCCAAACCGGACAGGGGAGTGAGACCCAGTACTTC. Protein: CASSQTGQGSETQYF. The chain has TRBV14 and TRBJ2-5, with 9 nucleotides matching TRBD1. The CDR3 length is 15 residues. V lost 2 bases, J lost 5 bases, and 6 bases stayed unmatched. Looked up from germline, CDR1 is SGHDN and CDR2 is FVKESK.

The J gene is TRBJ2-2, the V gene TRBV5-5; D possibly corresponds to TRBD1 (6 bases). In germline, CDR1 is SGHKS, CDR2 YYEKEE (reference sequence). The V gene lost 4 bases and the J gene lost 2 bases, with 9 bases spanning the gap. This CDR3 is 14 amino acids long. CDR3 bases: TGTGCCAGCAGCCCGGGACAAAACACCGGGGAGCTGTTTTTT. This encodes CASSPGQNTGELFF.

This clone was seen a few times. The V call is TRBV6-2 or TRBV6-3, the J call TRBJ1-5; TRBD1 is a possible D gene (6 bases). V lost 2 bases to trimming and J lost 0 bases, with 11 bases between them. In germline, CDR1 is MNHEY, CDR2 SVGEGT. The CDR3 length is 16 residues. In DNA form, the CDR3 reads TGTGCCAGCAGTTACCGCGGACAGCTTAGCAATCAGCCCCAGCATTTT. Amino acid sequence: CASSYRGQLSNQPQHF.

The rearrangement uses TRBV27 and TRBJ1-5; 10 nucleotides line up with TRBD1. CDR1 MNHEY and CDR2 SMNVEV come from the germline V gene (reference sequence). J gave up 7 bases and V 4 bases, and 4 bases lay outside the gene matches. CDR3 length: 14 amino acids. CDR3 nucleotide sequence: TGTGCCAGCAGTTACGGACAGGGGGGACAGCCCCAGCATTTT. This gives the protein CASSYGQGGQPQHF.

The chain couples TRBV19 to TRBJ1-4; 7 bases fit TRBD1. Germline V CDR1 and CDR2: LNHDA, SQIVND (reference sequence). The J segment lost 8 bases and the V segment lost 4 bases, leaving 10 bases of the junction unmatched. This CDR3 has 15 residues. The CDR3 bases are TGTGCCAGTAGTAGTAGAGGGGGCGAGTTCGAAAAACTGTTTTTT. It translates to CASSSRGGEFEKLFF.

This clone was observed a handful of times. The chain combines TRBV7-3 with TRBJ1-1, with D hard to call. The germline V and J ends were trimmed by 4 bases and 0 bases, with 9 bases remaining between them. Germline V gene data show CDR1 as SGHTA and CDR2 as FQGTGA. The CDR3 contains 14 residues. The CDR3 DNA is TGTGCCAGCAGCTCCTCATTCATGAACACTGAAGCTTTCTTT. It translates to CASSSSFMNTEAFF.

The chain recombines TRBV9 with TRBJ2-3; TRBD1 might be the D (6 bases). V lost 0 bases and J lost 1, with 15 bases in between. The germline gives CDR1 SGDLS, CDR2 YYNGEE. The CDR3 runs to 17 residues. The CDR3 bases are TGTGCCAGCAGCGTAGGGTCAGGGGCCGAGGGCACAGATACGCAGTATTTT. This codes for CASSVGSGAEGTDTQYF.

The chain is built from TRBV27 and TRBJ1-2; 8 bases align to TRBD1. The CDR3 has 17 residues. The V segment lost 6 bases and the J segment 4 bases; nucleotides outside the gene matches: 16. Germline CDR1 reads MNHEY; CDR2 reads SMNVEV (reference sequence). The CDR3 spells CASRSGFSGGSIYGYTF. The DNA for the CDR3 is TGTGCCAGCAGATCGGGGTTCTCAGGGGGCTCGATCTATGGCTACACCTTC.

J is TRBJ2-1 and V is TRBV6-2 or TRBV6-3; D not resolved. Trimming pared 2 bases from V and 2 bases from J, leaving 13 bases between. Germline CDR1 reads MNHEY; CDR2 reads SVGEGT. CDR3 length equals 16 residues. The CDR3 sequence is CASSYAGSITYNEQFF. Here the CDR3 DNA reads TGTGCCAGCAGTTACGCCGGGTCTATAACCTACAATGAGCAGTTCTTC.

The DNA of the CDR3 is TGTGCCAGCAGCCGTAAAGTGAGGGCCAAAAACATTCAGTACTTC. Protein product: CASSRKVRAKNIQYF. The chain carries TRBV11-3 and TRBJ2-4; D is undetermined. This CDR3 is built from 15 residues. V was trimmed by 5 bases and J by 1 base, leaving 12 bases between them. Germline V gives CDR1 SGHNT, CDR2 YENEEA.

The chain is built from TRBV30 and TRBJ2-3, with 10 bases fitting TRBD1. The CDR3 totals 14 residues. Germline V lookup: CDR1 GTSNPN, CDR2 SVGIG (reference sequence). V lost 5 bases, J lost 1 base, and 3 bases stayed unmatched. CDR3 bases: TGTGCCTGGGGAGGGACAGGGGGCACAGATACGCAGTATTTT. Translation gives CAWGGTGGTDTQYF.